Below, 23 T cell receptor beta chains from the same sample are listed, as sequenced in a study of blood T cell repertoires in COVID-19 (dated by TCRdb to about 2020). Library construction relied on the immunoSEQ multiplex PCR assay. Held by TCRdb, this immuneACCESS table contains in-frame sequences only and omits some clones. Under half of the omission traces to an unresolved V gene where checked; the cause of the rest is unknown. For this sample there are some 66,000 clones; approximately 90% appear just once. The ten largest clonotypes hold 8.3% of the sample. Source material: peripheral blood. These receptors originate from a human donor with active COVID-19. The donor label of this sample is uncertain.

Written as DNA, the CDR3 is TGTGCCAGCAGCGGGGAGCGCAATCAGCCCCAGCATTTT. Residues: CASSGERNQPQHF. This chain links TRBV27 with TRBJ1-5; D gene uncertain. This CDR3 spans 13 amino acids. Looked up from germline, CDR1 is MNHEY and CDR2 is SMNVEV (reference sequence). Trimming took 6 bases from V and 2 from J, leaving 8 bases between them.

The chain carries TRBV2 and TRBJ2-4, with 11 bases that match TRBD2. Trimming removed 7 bases from V and 1 base from J; junction bases left unmatched: 9. Germline V CDR1 and CDR2: SNHLY, FYNNEI. This CDR3 has 17 residues. Here the CDR3 reads CASTPDSGRGAKNIQYF. The CDR3 region has the DNA TGTGCCAGCACCCCGGATAGCGGGAGGGGGGCCAAAAACATTCAGTACTTC.

The chain recombines TRBV30 with TRBJ1-1; 8 bases are a match to TRBD1. This CDR3 region has 14 residues. The J segment lost 3 bases and the V segment lost 2 bases, leaving 5 bases of the junction unmatched. Germline V gene sequence: CDR1 GTSNPN, CDR2 SVGIG (reference sequence). The CDR3 protein is CAWSRGQGHTEAFF. The CDR3 DNA sequence: TGTGCCTGGAGTAGAGGACAGGGCCACACTGAAGCTTTCTTT.

The J gene is TRBJ2-1, the V gene TRBV29-1; possibly TRBD1 for D (5 bases). The CDR3 contains 12 residues. The V end lost 2 bases, the J end lost 5 bases, and 7 bases lay between the germline ends. The germline gives CDR1 SQVTM, CDR2 ANQGSEA. This chain's CDR3 is CSVETGHNEQFF. CDR3 nucleotides: TGCAGCGTTGAAACAGGTCACAATGAGCAGTTCTTC.

The chain links TRBV4-2 to TRBJ2-1; 9 bases match TRBD2. J was trimmed by 3 bases and V by 4 bases; bases with no gene match: 4. The CDR3 covers 15 residues. Germline V lookup: CDR1 LGHNA, CDR2 YNFKEQ. Written as DNA, the CDR3 is TGTGCCAGCAGCCGCGCTAGCGGGGACTACAATGAGCAGTTCTTC. Translating gives CASSRASGDYNEQFF.

This chain connects TRBV19 to TRBJ2-1, with D perhaps matching TRBD2 (6 bases). V was shortened by 3 bases and J by 7 bases, with 13 bases between the two germline ends. There are 14 residues in the CDR3. Germline V lookup: CDR1 LNHDA, CDR2 SQIVND (reference sequence). The DNA for the CDR3 is TGTGCCAGTAGTATCTCGGGGGTGGTTAATGAGCAGTTCTTC. This encodes CASSISGVVNEQFF.

The chain links TRBV10-2 to TRBJ2-2; 9 bases map to TRBD2. There are 16 residues in the CDR3. Trimming removed 6 bases from V and 5 bases from J; junction bases left unmatched: 10. Germline V gives CDR1 WSHSY, CDR2 SAAADI. CDR3 nucleotides: TGCGCCAGCAGGGAAAGCGGGGGGAGGAGGACCGGGGAGCTGTTTTTT. Protein product: CASRESGGRRTGELFF.

This clone was seen just once. This chain uses TRBV29-1 with TRBJ2-1; 7 nucleotides agree with TRBD2. The trim removed 5 bases at V and 9 bases at J, leaving 7 bases unmatched. CDR3 length: 12 residues. CDR1 and CDR2 from the germline V gene are SQVTM and ANQGSEA. The CDR3 nucleotides read TGCAGCGTTTCTATGGGGGGGGTTGAGCAGTTCTTC. This encodes CSVSMGGVEQFF.

The chain recombines TRBV10-3 with TRBJ2-3; 7 bases align to TRBD2. The CDR3 has 14 residues. The V segment lost 5 bases and the J segment 3 bases; nucleotides outside the gene matches: 5. CDR1 is ENHRY and CDR2 is SYGVKD in the germline V gene. The CDR3 nucleotides read TGTGCCATCAGTAGCGGGCGGGGGACAGATACGCAGTATTTT. Residues: CAISSGRGTDTQYF.

This clone was observed a handful of times. The chain joins TRBV2 to TRBJ1-2, with TRBD1 identical over 11 bases. The CDR3 is 14 amino acids. Germline V gene sequence: CDR1 SNHLY, CDR2 FYNNEI. V trimming: 4 bases; J trimming: 8 bases; junction bases outside the gene matches: 6. DNA of the CDR3: TGTGCCAGCAGTGCGGCGGGACAGGGGGTCGGCTACACCTTC. This translates into CASSAAGQGVGYTF.

The chain couples TRBV3-1 (or the pseudogene TRBV3-2) to TRBJ2-7; a possible D gene is TRBD1 (5 bases). Germline V lookup: CDR1 LGHDT, CDR2 YNNKEL (reference sequence). The V gene lost 0 bases and the J gene lost 6 bases, with 12 bases spanning the gap. There are 14 residues in the CDR3. The CDR3 region is CASSQDGARGEQYF. The CDR3 nucleotides are TGTGCCAGCAGCCAAGATGGGGCCCGAGGCGAGCAGTACTTC.

The chain has TRBV28 and TRBJ1-2; TRBD1 matches at 8 bases. This CDR3 comprises 14 residues. Germline lookup yields CDR1 MDHEN and CDR2 SYDVKM. Losses at the gene ends were 2 bases for V and 8 bases for J; bases not matched to a gene: 7. CDR3 coding DNA: TGTGCCAGCAGTTTAACACAGGGGGGGGAGGGCTACACCTTC. The encoded protein is CASSLTQGGEGYTF.

The V and J genes are TRBV27 and TRBJ2-7, with unresolved D. V lost 5 bases and J lost 3, with 5 bases in between. Germline assignment: CDR1 MNHEY and CDR2 SMNVEV (reference sequence). This CDR3 comprises 11 residues. The CDR3 DNA reads TGTGCCAGCAGTAACTACTACGAGCAGTACTTC. Protein product: CASSNYYEQYF.

This chain uses TRBV7-9 with TRBJ2-3; maybe TRBD1 (6 bases). Germline V CDR1 and CDR2: SEHNR, FQNEAQ (reference sequence). The CDR3 is made up of 15 amino acids. The V gene lost 2 bases and the J gene lost 0 bases, with 9 bases spanning the gap. The CDR3 sequence: CASSLLGASTDTQYF. The CDR3 region has the DNA TGTGCCAGCAGCTTATTGGGGGCGAGCACAGATACGCAGTATTTT.

This clone was counted only a few times. The chain has TRBV28 and TRBJ1-5; D unresolved. The CDR3 runs to 15 residues. V lost 2 bases to trimming and J lost 0 bases, with 8 bases between them. Germline CDR1 MDHEN, CDR2 SYDVKM. This CDR3 is CASSLIQNSNQPQHF. CDR3 DNA sequence: TGTGCCAGCAGTTTAATACAGAATAGCAATCAGCCCCAGCATTTT.

V is TRBV18 and J is TRBJ2-3; D is undetermined. V lost 0 bases, J lost 2 bases, and 9 bases lay in between. The CDR3 sequence is 15 residues long. In germline, CDR1 is KGHSH, CDR2 LQKENI. This CDR3 is CASSPPVLNTDTQYF. As DNA, the CDR3 is TGTGCCAGCTCACCACCAGTTCTAAACACAGATACGCAGTATTTT.

This clone was seen just once. The V call is TRBV19, the J call TRBJ2-3, with 7 positions matching TRBD2. CDR3 length: 15 residues. Germline V lookup: CDR1 LNHDA, CDR2 SQIVND (reference sequence). The V and J ends lost 6 bases and 2 bases, in that order; junction bases with no gene match: 8. This CDR3 is CASRAAGKLTDTQYF. CDR3 in DNA: TGTGCCAGTAGGGCAGCGGGAAAGCTCACAGATACGCAGTATTTT.

The gene calls are TRBV6-2 or TRBV6-3 and TRBJ2-1; TRBD2 matches 16 bases. J was trimmed by 4 bases and V by 2 bases; bases with no gene match: 2. Germline V gene data show CDR1 as MNHEY and CDR2 as SVGEGT. This CDR3 is 17 amino acids long. The CDR3 spells CASSYRGLAGGYNEQFF. CDR3 nucleotides: TGTGCCAGCAGTTACCGGGGACTAGCGGGAGGGTACAATGAGCAGTTCTTC.

The chain links TRBV28 to TRBJ2-7; TRBD1 matches at 9 bases. The CDR3 covers 16 residues. J was trimmed by 0 bases and V by 6 bases; bases with no gene match: 9. Germline V gene lookup returns CDR1 MDHEN and CDR2 SYDVKM. The CDR3 region has the DNA TGTGCCAGCAGCCTCCCCGGGACAGGGAGCTCCTACGAGCAGTACTTC. It translates to CASSLPGTGSSYEQYF.

V gene TRBV6-6 combines with J gene TRBJ2-1; tentative D call: TRBD2 (6 bases). The germline V gene encodes CDR1 MNHNY and CDR2 SVGAGI (reference sequence). The length of the CDR3 is 14 residues. V lost 6 bases, J lost 6 bases, and 15 bases lay in between. Here the CDR3 reads CASSHLALANEQFF. Here the CDR3 DNA reads TGTGCCAGCAGCCATCTAGCGCTAGCCAATGAGCAGTTCTTC.

The chain combines TRBV6-5 with TRBJ2-7, with 7 bases that match TRBD1. Unmatched junction bases numbered 3, after V lost 5 bases and J lost 2 bases. The CDR3 extends over 13 amino acids. The V gene's germline CDR1 is MNHEY and CDR2 SVGAGI. The CDR3 loop reads CASSHRGTYEQYF. The CDR3 bases are TGTGCCAGCAGTCACAGGGGAACCTACGAGCAGTACTTC.

The J gene is TRBJ2-6, the V gene TRBV18; 8 nucleotides align to TRBD1. CDR1 and CDR2 from the germline V gene are KGHSH and LQKENI. CDR3 length equals 18 residues. V lost 0 bases and J lost 1; bases outside the gene matches: 5. The CDR3 sequence: CASSPPRTGRSGANVLTF. Here the CDR3 DNA reads TGTGCCAGCTCACCACCAAGGACAGGGCGGTCTGGGGCCAACGTCCTGACTTTC. Full variable domain (rest looked up from reference TRBV18 and TRBJ2-6): NAGVMQNPRHLVRRRGQEARLRCSPMKGHSHVYWYRQLPEEGLKFMVYLQKENIIDESGMPKERFSAEFPKEGPSILRIQQVVRGDSAAYFCASSPPRTGRSGANVLTFGAGSRLTVL.

The chain combines TRBV10-3 with TRBJ2-7; 8 positions match TRBD2. The CDR3 is made up of 15 amino acids. Unmatched junction bases numbered 12, after V lost 6 bases and J lost 5 bases. Germline values: CDR1 ENHRY, CDR2 SYGVKD. CDR3 coding DNA: TGTGCCATCAGGACTTTGAGCGGGAGCCCCCACGAGCAGTACTTC. Encoded protein: CAIRTLSGSPHEQYF.